This TCR beta chain was sequenced during a study of CD8 T cells in Susac syndrome. TCR beta from blood CD8+ and CD4+ T cells was sequenced. TEMRA cells were enriched by FACS, and CD4+ and CD8+ T cells were negatively isolated. Reverse transcription used roughly 0.45 to 1 ug RNA and random hexamers. TCRdb passed the immunoSEQ multiplex PCR reads through MiXCR, listing each CDR3 protein once. The sample contains approximately 200,000 distinct CDR3 sequences, 85% to 95% of which appear only once. Trimming removed 5 bases from V and 14 bases from J, with 16 bases in between. The CDR3 is 12 residues long. Germline CDR1 MNHEY, CDR2 SVGAGI.

The sample was CD4+ T cells from PBMCs. This TCR derives from a human donor with multiple sclerosis. The chain uses TRBV6-5 and TRBJ2-1; no clear D. The CDR3 nucleotides read TGTGCCAGCAGTCCTAAGCCTTCCTTAGAGTTCTTC. This encodes CASSPKPSLEFF.